The T cell receptor beta chain under discussion was sequenced for a study of regulatory T cells in long-lasting Graves disease. General study results and limits: Rather than thyroid tissue, only peripheral blood underwent study.

Time point described: newly diagnosed GD, antithyroid drugs for less than 3 months. After RNA was extracted from PBMCs, the TCR library was made from it. Construction of TCR beta libraries relied on iRepertoire HTBI primers and on Arm-PCR targeting CDR3 regions. From the multiplex PCR reads, TCRdb called clonotypes with MiXCR, one entry per CDR3 protein. This table has under 500,000 distinct CDR3 sequences, 16% appearing once. The CDR3 has 11 residues. V was pared by 10 bases and J by 0 bases, with 7 bases between. Germline CDR1 reads ENHRY; CDR2 reads SYGVKD. This clonotype was detected once. Its specificity is unknown. These data also featured in a second study, about T cells in Graves' hyperthyroidism and ophthalmopathy.

Specimen: peripheral blood mononuclear cells (PBMCs), collected at new diagnosis, from a patient treated with antithyroid drugs. The J gene is TRBJ2-7, the V gene TRBV10-3, with D unclear. This clonotype originated in a woman in her twenties or thirties with Graves disease. CDR3 protein: CATATSYEQYF. DNA of the CDR3: TGTGCCACCGCGACCTCCTACGAGCAGTACTTC.